This T cell receptor (beta chain) was observed in a study of a mutant IDH1 vaccine in newly diagnosed glioma. Across the whole study: Treated patients had a mean age of approximately 40 years and a roughly 62% male, around 38% female split. Earlier care involved radiotherapy, temozolomide, or both, and the majority received both.

V was pared by 8 bases and J by 4 bases, with 15 bases between. Germline assignment: CDR1 ENHRY and CDR2 SYGVKD. The length of the CDR3 is 13 residues. Time point reported: baseline, week 1 (first vaccination visit). Sample treatment: pre-vaccination baseline after standard-of-care therapy. Astrocytomas found in donors were new, WHO grade 3 or 4, IDH1-mutant and ATRX-lost. Only in-frame clones appear in the TCRdb table, and some are missing; sequencing was by immunoSEQ multiplex PCR. The sample contains about 34,000 clones, around four fifths of which appear only once. V gene TRBV10-3 combines with J gene TRBJ2-7; D is unclear. The sample in question was peripheral blood mononuclear cells (PBMCs), obtained from a glioma patient treated with radiotherapy, temozolomide or both. This receptor was obtained from a man aged 45-65 years with glioma. Some clones in this sample may be carry-over from other donors' samples. The CDR3 bases are TGTGCCATCTCCCCAAGTGGAGCGTACGAGCAGTACTTC. This translates into CAISPSGAYEQYF.